A single sample gave rise to the 19 T cell receptor beta chains below, sequenced in a study of T cell changes during pregnancy in multiple sclerosis. Repertoires were generated with immunoSEQ multiplex PCR, while TCRdb's copy carries only in-frame clones and drops some. The table lists under 65,000 clones, 93% of them singletons, with 2.6% in the top ten. Sequences were derived from CD8+ T cells from peripheral blood mononuclear cells, sampled in the third trimester of pregnancy. All receptors derive from a female donor with multiple sclerosis, enrolled in a pregnancy study.

This clone appeared once. The V gene is TRBV2, the J gene TRBJ1-3; no definite D call. The CDR3 runs 12 residues. V gave up 11 bases and J gave up 0 bases, with 8 bases separating them. The germline V gene encodes CDR1 SNHLY and CDR2 FYNNEI. The CDR3 spells CAAEGSGNTIYF. The CDR3 coding sequence is TGTGCCGCAGAGGGCTCTGGAAACACCATATATTTT.

V gene TRBV11-2 combines with J gene TRBJ2-7; D not resolved. This CDR3 spans 16 amino acids. V was shortened by 0 bases and J by 0 bases, with 12 bases between the two germline ends. Germline V gene sequence: CDR1 SGHAT, CDR2 FQNNGV. CDR3 region: CASSLDPFWSSYEQYF. CDR3 sequence (DNA): TGTGCCAGCAGCTTAGATCCTTTTTGGAGCTCCTACGAGCAGTACTTC.

The rearrangement joins TRBV7-2 to TRBJ2-3; 7 bases agree with TRBD2. CDR1 and CDR2 from the germline V gene are SGHTA and FQGNSA. Trimming took 0 bases from V and 6 from J; bases not matched to a gene: 6. The CDR3 is 15 residues long. In DNA, the CDR3 is TGTGCCAGCAGCTTAGCGGGAGGGCCCTTCGATACGCAGTATTTT. The encoded protein is CASSLAGGPFDTQYF.

The genes are TRBV27 and TRBJ1-1; 7 nucleotides agree with TRBD1. The CDR3 has 13 amino acids. The ends lost 6 bases at V and 4 bases at J; junction bases unmatched: 5. Germline V gene data show CDR1 as MNHEY and CDR2 as SMNVEV (reference sequence). CDR3 sequence: CASSITGVTEAFF. The DNA for the CDR3 is TGTGCCAGCAGCATTACAGGGGTCACTGAAGCTTTCTTT.

V usage is TRBV28 and J usage is TRBJ2-1; 8 bases map to TRBD1. The germline CDR1 and CDR2 sequences are MDHEN and SYDVKM. Germline trimming cut 2 bases from V and 9 bases from J; bases unmatched to any gene: 6. The CDR3 extends over 14 amino acids. CDR3 in amino acids: CASSLADRGGEQFF. In DNA, the CDR3 is TGTGCCAGCAGTTTAGCCGACAGGGGCGGTGAGCAGTTCTTC.

The count of this clone is one. CDR3 sequence reads: CASSFDISYGYTF. CDR3 nucleotide sequence: TGTGCCAGCAGTTTTGACATAAGCTATGGCTACACCTTC. The J gene is TRBJ1-2, the V gene TRBV6-1; unclear D gene. Deletions cut 5 bases from V and 4 bases from J, with 11 bases between. The CDR3 is 13 amino acids. The germline V gene has CDR1 MNHNS and CDR2 SASEGT.

V is TRBV14 and J is TRBJ1-1; maybe TRBD1 (6 bases). CDR3 length equals 13 residues. Germline values: CDR1 SGHDN, CDR2 FVKESK. V was shortened by 1 base and J by 5 bases, with 8 bases between the two germline ends. The CDR3 protein is CASSQGGQTEAFF. CDR3 sequence (DNA): TGTGCCAGCAGCCAAGGAGGACAGACTGAAGCTTTCTTT.

This chain connects TRBV7-8 to TRBJ1-1; D is perhaps TRBD1 (6 bases). The CDR3 is 14 residues long. With 0 bases removed from V and 5 bases from J, the gap between germline ends came to 10 bases. Germline-derived CDR1 and CDR2 are SGHVS and FQNEAQ. This CDR3 reads CASSLAAGETEAFF. The DNA of the CDR3 is TGTGCCAGCAGCTTAGCTGCAGGGGAAACTGAAGCTTTCTTT.

DNA for the CDR3: TGTGCCAGCAGCTTAGTGGGACAGGGGGCCGGCACCGGGGAGCTGTTTTTT. Protein: CASSLVGQGAGTGELFF. This rearrangement joins TRBV7-6 to TRBJ2-2; TRBD1 aligns across 12 bases. The junction had 4 bases not matched to a gene; V was cut back by 1 base and J by 4 bases. The CDR3 is 17 amino acids. From germline, CDR1 is SGHVS and CDR2 FNYEAQ.

The genes are TRBV9 and TRBJ1-1, with D possibly matching TRBD1 (5 bases). CDR1 is SGDLS, CDR2 YYNGEE, per germline. The CDR3 consists of 14 residues. V gave up 2 bases and J gave up 3 bases, with 11 bases separating them. The CDR3, as DNA: TGTGCCAGCAGCGTCGGGGGGTCCCACACTGAAGCTTTCTTT. Protein: CASSVGGSHTEAFF.

The chain has TRBV27 and TRBJ2-7; D is possibly TRBD2 (5 bases). V lost 6 bases and J 0 bases, leaving 12 bases between the germline ends. The CDR3 extends over 14 amino acids. CDR1 is MNHEY, CDR2 SMNVEV, per germline (reference sequence). CDR3 DNA: TGTGCCAGCAGACTAGGGTTTAGCTCCTACGAGCAGTACTTC. Protein: CASRLGFSSYEQYF.

The chain links TRBV5-1 to TRBJ2-3; 7 positions match TRBD2. Looked up from germline, CDR1 is SGHRS and CDR2 is YFSETQ. Germline trimming cut 2 bases from V and 0 bases from J; bases unmatched to any gene: 3. The CDR3 consists of 15 residues. CDR3 loop: CASSFRDYSTDTQYF. The DNA of the CDR3 is TGCGCCAGCAGCTTCAGGGACTACAGCACAGATACGCAGTATTTT.

V usage is TRBV20-1 and J usage is TRBJ1-3, with unresolved D. The germline V gene encodes CDR1 DFQATT and CDR2 SNEGSKA (reference sequence). This CDR3 region has 11 residues. Trimming took off 6 bases at V and 7 bases at J, with 10 bases between the two ends. The CDR3 loop reads CSAPGGNTIYF. CDR3 DNA sequence: TGCAGTGCCCCGGGAGGGAACACCATATATTTT.

The chain joins TRBV11-2 to TRBJ2-3, with a weak D call TRBD1 (6 bases). V dropped 6 bases and J dropped 2 bases, with 15 bases sitting between them. The CDR3 spans 15 residues. Germline lookup yields CDR1 SGHAT and CDR2 FQNNGV. CDR3 DNA sequence: TGTGCCAGCAGACTAGGACAGCTCAACACAGATACGCAGTATTTT. This translates into CASRLGQLNTDTQYF.

The gene calls are TRBV5-1 and TRBJ1-4; possible D gene TRBD1, 5 bases. Germline loops: CDR1 SGHRS, CDR2 YFSETQ. V shed 1 base and J shed 6 bases, with 10 bases lying between them. The CDR3 spans 14 residues. In DNA, the CDR3 is TGCGCCAGCAGCTTGAGGGGCCCGCATGAAAAACTGTTTTTT. Its protein is CASSLRGPHEKLFF.

This CDR3 reads CASSTDSYEQYF. CDR3 coding DNA: TGTGCCAGCAGCACCGACAGCTACGAGCAGTACTTC. The J gene is TRBJ2-7, the V gene TRBV5-6, with TRBD1 as a possible D gene (5 bases). The CDR3 is 12 residues long. The V gene's germline CDR1 is SGHDT and CDR2 YYEEEE. The V gene lost 4 bases and the J gene lost 3 bases, with 8 bases spanning the gap.

The rearrangement links TRBV7-2 to TRBJ1-1; tentatively, D is TRBD1 (6 bases). With 0 bases removed from V and 1 base from J, the gap between germline ends came to 9 bases. The CDR3 contains 15 residues. Germline V gene sequence: CDR1 SGHTA, CDR2 FQGNSA. For the CDR3, the DNA is TGTGCCAGCAGCTTAGCTCAGGGGTGGAACACTGAAGCTTTCTTT. This gives the protein CASSLAQGWNTEAFF.

V usage is TRBV19 and J usage is TRBJ2-7; 10 bases fit TRBD2. The length of the CDR3 is 14 residues. Germline lookup yields CDR1 LNHDA and CDR2 SQIVND (reference sequence). V shed 4 bases, J shed 2 bases, and the junction held 2 bases outside the gene matches. CDR3 loop: CASSTAGGPYEQYF. Written as DNA, the CDR3 is TGTGCCAGTAGTACAGCGGGAGGGCCCTACGAGCAGTACTTC. Together with reference TRBV19 and TRBJ2-7, the CDR3 gives the full variable domain: DGGITQSPKYLFRKEGQNVTLSCEQNLNHDAMYWYRQDPGQGLRLIYYSQIVNDFQKGDIAEGYSVSREKKESFPLTVTSAQKNPTAFYLCASSTAGGPYEQYFGPGTRLTVT.

The chain employs TRBV7-3 and TRBJ2-3; tentatively, D is TRBD2 (6 bases). The length of the CDR3 is 16 residues. Trimming took 4 bases from V and 2 from J, leaving 16 bases between them. Germline V gene lookup returns CDR1 SGHTA and CDR2 FQGTGA. CDR3 coding DNA: TGTGCCAGCAGCTCTTTAGGGAGGCCCTTCACAGATACGCAGTATTTT. Translation gives CASSSLGRPFTDTQYF.